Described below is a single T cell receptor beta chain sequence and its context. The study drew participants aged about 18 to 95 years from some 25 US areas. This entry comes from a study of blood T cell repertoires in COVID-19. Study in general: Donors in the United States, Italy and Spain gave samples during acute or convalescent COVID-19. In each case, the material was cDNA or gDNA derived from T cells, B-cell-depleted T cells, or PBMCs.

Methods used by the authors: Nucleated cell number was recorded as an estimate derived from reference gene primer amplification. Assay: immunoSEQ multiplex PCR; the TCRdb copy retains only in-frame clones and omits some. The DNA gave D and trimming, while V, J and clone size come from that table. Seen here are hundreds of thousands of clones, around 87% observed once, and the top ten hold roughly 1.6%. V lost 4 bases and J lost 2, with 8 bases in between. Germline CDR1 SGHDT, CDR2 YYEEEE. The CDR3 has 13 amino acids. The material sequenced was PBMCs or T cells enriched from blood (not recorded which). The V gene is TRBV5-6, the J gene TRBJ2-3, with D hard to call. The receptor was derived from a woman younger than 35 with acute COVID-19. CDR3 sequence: CASSQTITDTQYF. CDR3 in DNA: TGTGCCAGCAGCCAGACAATCACAGATACGCAGTATTTT.